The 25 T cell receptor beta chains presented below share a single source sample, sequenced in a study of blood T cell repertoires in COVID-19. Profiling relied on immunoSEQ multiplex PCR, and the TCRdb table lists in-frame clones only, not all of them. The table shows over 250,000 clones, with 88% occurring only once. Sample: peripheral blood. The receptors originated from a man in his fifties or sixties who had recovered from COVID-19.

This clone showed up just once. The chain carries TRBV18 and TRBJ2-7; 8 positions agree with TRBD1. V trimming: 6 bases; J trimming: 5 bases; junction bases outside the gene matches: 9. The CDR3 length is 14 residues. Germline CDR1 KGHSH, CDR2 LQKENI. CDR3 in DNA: TGTGCCAGCTCCCCGACAGGGGCCCTCCACGAGCAGTACTTC. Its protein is CASSPTGALHEQYF. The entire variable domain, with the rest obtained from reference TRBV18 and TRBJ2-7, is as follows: NAGVMQNPRHLVRRRGQEARLRCSPMKGHSHVYWYRQLPEEGLKFMVYLQKENIIDESGMPKERFSAEFPKEGPSILRIQQVVRGDSAAYFCASSPTGALHEQYFGPGTRLTVT.

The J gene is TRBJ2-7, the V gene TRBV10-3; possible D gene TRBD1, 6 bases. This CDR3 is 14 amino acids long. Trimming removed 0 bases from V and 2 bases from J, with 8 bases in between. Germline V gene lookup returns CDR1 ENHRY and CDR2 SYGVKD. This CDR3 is CAISESAGAYEQYF. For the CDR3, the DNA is TGTGCCATCAGTGAGTCGGCAGGGGCCTACGAGCAGTACTTC.

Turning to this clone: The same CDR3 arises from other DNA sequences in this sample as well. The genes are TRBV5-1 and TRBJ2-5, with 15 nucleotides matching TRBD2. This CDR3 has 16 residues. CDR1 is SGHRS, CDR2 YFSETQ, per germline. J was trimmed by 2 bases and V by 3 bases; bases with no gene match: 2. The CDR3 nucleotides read TGCGCCAGCAGCTCTGGACTAGCGGGGGGGCAAGAGACCCAGTACTTC. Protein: CASSSGLAGGQETQYF.

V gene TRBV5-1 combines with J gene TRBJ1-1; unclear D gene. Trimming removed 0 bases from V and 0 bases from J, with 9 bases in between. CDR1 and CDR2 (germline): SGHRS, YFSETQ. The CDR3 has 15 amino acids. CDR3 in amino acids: CASSLAPGMNTEAFF. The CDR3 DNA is TGCGCCAGCAGCTTGGCCCCAGGTATGAACACTGAAGCTTTCTTT.

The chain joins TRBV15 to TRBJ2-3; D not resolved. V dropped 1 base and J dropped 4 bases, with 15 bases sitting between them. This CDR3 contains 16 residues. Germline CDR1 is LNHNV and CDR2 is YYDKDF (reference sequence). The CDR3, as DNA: TGTGCCACCAGCAGAGTAGGCGGTTCCTTGGCAGATACGCAGTATTTT. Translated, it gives CATSRVGGSLADTQYF.

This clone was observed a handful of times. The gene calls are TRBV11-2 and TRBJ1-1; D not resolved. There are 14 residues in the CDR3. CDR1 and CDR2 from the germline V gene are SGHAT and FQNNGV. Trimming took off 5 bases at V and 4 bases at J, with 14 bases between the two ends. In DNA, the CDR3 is TGTGCCAGCAGCCGCCAGGATGGGAGCACTGAAGCTTTCTTT. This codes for CASSRQDGSTEAFF.

The CDR3 protein is CASRGLSTDTQYF. The CDR3 region has the DNA TGTGCCAGTCGAGGGCTTAGCACAGATACGCAGTATTTT. This chain links TRBV19 with TRBJ2-3; possible D gene TRBD2, 5 bases. Germline assignment: CDR1 LNHDA and CDR2 SQIVND (reference sequence). The length of the CDR3 is 13 residues. V lost 8 bases and J lost 0, with 9 bases in between.

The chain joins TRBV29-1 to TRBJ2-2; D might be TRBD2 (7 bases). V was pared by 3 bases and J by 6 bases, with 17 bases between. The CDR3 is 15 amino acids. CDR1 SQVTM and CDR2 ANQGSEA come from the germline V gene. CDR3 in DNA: TGCAGCGTTGAGGGGAGGGGGACGCTAGCCGGGGAGCTGTTTTTT. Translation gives CSVEGRGTLAGELFF.

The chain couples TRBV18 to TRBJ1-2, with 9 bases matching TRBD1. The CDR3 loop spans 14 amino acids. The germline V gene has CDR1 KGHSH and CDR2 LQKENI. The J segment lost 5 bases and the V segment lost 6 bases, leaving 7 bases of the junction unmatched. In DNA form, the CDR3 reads TGTGCCAGCTCGCCGGGACAGGGTGGTTATGGCTACACCTTC. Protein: CASSPGQGGYGYTF.

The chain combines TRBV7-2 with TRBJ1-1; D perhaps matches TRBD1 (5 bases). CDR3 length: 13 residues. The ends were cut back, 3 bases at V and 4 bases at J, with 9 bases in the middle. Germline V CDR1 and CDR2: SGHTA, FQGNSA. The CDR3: CASSLWGPTEAFF. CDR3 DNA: TGTGCCAGCAGCTTGTGGGGCCCCACTGAAGCTTTCTTT. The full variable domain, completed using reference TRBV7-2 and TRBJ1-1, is GAGVSQSPSNKVTEKGKDVELRCDPISGHTALYWYRQSLGQGLEFLIYFQGNSAPDKSGLPSDRFSAERTGGSVSTLTIQRTQQEDSAVYLCASSLWGPTEAFFGQGTRLTVV.

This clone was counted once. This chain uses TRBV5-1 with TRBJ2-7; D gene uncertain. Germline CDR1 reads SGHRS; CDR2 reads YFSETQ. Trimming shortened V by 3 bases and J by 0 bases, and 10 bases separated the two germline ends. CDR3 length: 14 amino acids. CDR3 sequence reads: CASSSPTGSYEQYF. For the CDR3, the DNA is TGCGCCAGCAGCTCCCCGACTGGCTCCTACGAGCAGTACTTC.

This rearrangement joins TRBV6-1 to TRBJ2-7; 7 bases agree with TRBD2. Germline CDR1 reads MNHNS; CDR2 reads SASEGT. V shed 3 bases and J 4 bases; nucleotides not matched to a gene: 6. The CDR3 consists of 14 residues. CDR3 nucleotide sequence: TGTGCCAGCAGTGACCGCGGGGGAAAATACGAGCAGTACTTC. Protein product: CASSDRGGKYEQYF.

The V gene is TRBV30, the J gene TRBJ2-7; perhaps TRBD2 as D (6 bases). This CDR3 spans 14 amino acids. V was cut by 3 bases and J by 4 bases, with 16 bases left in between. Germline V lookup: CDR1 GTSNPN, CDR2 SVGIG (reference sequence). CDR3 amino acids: CAWRGPGGKYEQYF. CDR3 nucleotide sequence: TGTGCCTGGAGGGGACCCGGGGGTAAGTACGAGCAGTACTTC.

The CDR3, as DNA: TGTGCCAGCAGATATAGTTCAGGCCCCGGGGAGCTGTTTTTT. Residues: CASRYSSGPGELFF. The V gene is TRBV2, the J gene TRBJ2-2, with D uncertain. This CDR3 has 14 amino acids. Germline-derived CDR1 and CDR2 are SNHLY and FYNNEI. The V end was cut by 6 bases, the J end by 6 bases, with 14 bases between.

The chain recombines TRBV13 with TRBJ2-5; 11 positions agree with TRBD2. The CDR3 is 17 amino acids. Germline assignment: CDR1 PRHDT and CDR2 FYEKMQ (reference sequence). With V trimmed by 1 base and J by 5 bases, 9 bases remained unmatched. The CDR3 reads CASSLVGSGGAGETQYF. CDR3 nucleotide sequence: TGTGCCAGCAGCTTAGTAGGTAGCGGGGGGGCCGGCGAGACCCAGTACTTC.

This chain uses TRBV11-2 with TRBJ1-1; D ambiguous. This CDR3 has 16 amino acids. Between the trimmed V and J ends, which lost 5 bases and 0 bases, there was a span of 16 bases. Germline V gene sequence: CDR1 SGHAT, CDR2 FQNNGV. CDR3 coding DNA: TGTGCCAGCAGCCCCTTTAGGACGGGGATGAACACTGAAGCTTTCTTT. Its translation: CASSPFRTGMNTEAFF.

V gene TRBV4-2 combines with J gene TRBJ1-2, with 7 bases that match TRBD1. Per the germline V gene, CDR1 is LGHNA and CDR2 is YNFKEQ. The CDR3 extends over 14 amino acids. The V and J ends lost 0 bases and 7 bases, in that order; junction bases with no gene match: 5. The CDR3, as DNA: TGTGCCAGCAGCCAAGAGGACAGGTTGTTTGGCTACACCTTC. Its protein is CASSQEDRLFGYTF.

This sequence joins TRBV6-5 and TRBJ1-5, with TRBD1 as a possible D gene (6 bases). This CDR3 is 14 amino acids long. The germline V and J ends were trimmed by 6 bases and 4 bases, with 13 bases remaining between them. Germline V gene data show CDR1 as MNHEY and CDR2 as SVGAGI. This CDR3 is CASRGRTENQPQHF. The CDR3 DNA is TGTGCCAGCAGGGGGCGGACAGAAAATCAGCCCCAGCATTTT.

CDR3: CASSEPDRANYGYTF. In DNA form, the CDR3 reads TGTGCCAGCAGTGAGCCGGACAGGGCGAACTATGGCTACACCTTC. This chain joins TRBV6-1 and TRBJ1-2; 8 bases align to TRBD1. The germline V gene has CDR1 MNHNS and CDR2 SASEGT. The CDR3 runs 15 residues. J was trimmed by 2 bases and V by 3 bases; bases with no gene match: 5.

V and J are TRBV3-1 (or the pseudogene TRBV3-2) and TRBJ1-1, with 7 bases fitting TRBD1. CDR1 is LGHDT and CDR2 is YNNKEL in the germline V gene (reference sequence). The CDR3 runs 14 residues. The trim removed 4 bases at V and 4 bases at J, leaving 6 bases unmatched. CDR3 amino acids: CASSPRQGGTEAFF. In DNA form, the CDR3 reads TGTGCCAGCAGCCCGCGACAGGGTGGCACTGAAGCTTTCTTT.

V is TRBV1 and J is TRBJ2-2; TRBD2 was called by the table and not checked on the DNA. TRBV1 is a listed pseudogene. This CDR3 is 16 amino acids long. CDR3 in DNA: TGCACCAGCAGCCCCCGACTAGAATCTTACACCGGGGAGCTGTTTTTT. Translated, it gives CTSSPRLESYTGELFF.

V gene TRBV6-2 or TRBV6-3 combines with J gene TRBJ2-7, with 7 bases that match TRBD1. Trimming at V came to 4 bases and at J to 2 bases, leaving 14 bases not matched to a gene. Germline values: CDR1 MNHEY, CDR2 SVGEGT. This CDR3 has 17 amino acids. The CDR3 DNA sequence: TGTGCCAGCAGTTTAACCTTCGGTCAGGGGGACCCCTACGAGCAGTACTTC. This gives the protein CASSLTFGQGDPYEQYF.

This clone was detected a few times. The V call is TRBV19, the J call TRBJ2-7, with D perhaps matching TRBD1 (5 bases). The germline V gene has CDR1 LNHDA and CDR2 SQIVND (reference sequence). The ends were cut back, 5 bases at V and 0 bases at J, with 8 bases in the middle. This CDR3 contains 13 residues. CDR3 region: CASSRQPSYEQYF. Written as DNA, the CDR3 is TGTGCCAGTAGTCGACAGCCCTCCTACGAGCAGTACTTC. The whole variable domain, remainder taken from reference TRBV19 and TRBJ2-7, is DGGITQSPKYLFRKEGQNVTLSCEQNLNHDAMYWYRQDPGQGLRLIYYSQIVNDFQKGDIAEGYSVSREKKESFPLTVTSAQKNPTAFYLCASSRQPSYEQYFGPGTRLTVT.

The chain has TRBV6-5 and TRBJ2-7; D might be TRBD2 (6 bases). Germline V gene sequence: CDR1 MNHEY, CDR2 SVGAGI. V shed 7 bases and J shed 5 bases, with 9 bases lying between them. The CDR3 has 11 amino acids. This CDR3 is CASTRRDEQYF. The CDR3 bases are TGTGCCAGCACGCGGAGGGACGAGCAGTACTTC.

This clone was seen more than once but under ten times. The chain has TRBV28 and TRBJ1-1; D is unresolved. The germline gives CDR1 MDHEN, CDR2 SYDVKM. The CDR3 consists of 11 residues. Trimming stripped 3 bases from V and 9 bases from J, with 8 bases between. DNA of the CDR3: TGTGCCAGCAGTTTTCCCCATCAAGCTTTCTTT. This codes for CASSFPHQAFF.